The source of this T cell receptor beta chain is a study of shared clonotypes between healthy human individuals. Splitting the CD4+ cells yielded a CD45RA+ naive subset and a CD45RA-negative memory subset. Germline V lookup: CDR1 MNHNY, CDR2 SVGAGI (reference sequence). The V and J ends lost 5 bases and 0 bases, in that order; junction bases with no gene match: 7. This CDR3 region has 16 residues. TCRdb's copy holds only in-frame clones and misses some; the assay was immunoSEQ multiplex PCR. The sample carries 180,000 or so clones, around 93% recorded once. The receptor was derived from a woman in her thirties in good health. The sequencing input was naive CD4+ T cells sorted from blood. The subset: CD45RA+ positively selected. V and J are TRBV6-6 and TRBJ1-2; 9 bases agree with TRBD1. The CDR3 spells CASSQGTGFSNYGYTF. CDR3 coding DNA: TGTGCCAGCAGTCAGGGGACAGGGTTCTCTAACTATGGCTACACCTTC.